The rows below give T cell receptor beta chains drawn from one sample of a study of blood T cell repertoires in COVID-19. The assay was immunoSEQ multiplex PCR, and TCRdb's table has in-frame clones only and misses some. The repertoire includes about 140,000 clones, roughly nine tenths of them detected once, and more than 5% sits in the top ten. Source material: peripheral blood. The receptors derive from a human donor in a cohort sampled during active COVID-19. Each CDR3 is given with its conserved first and last residue. D genes are given only for firm matches. Clone size is stated in some rows and not others, as once, few, many or a class when expanded.

>TRBV11-3|.|TRBJ2-3|.
CASSLALNTQYF
TGTGCCAGCAGCTTAGCGTTAAATACGCAGTATTTT
>TRBV27|.|TRBJ1-5|.
CASSFGRASNQPQHF
TGTGCCAGCAGTTTCGGGAGGGCCAGCAATCAGCCCCAGCATTTT
>TRBV30|once|TRBJ1-1|.
CAWSPGSRETEAFF
TGTGCCTGGAGCCCGGGCAGTCGGGAAACTGAAGCTTTCTTT
>TRBV29-1|few|TRBJ2-1|.
CSVEPTSSYNEQFF
TGCAGCGTTGAGCCCACGAGCTCCTACAATGAGCAGTTCTTC
>TRBV7-2|.|TRBJ2-5|TRBD2
CASSLVGTSVETQYF
TGTGCCAGCAGCTTAGTTGGGACTAGTGTAGAGACCCAGTACTTC
>TRBV5-4|.|TRBJ2-2|.
CASSLAGENTGELFF
TGTGCCAGCAGCTTGGCGGGGGAGAACACCGGGGAGCTGTTTTTT
>TRBV11-3|.|TRBJ2-7|.
CASSHPGRAYEQYF
TGTGCCAGCAGCCATCCGGGCAGGGCCTACGAGCAGTACTTC
>TRBV5-1|.|TRBJ1-2|.
CASSLVTGSNYGYTF
TGCGCCAGCAGCTTGGTAACAGGGTCTAACTATGGCTACACCTTC
>TRBV7-9|.|TRBJ1-2|.
CASSSTGSFYGYTF
TGTGCCAGCAGCTCAACGGGATCTTTCTATGGCTACACCTTC
>TRBV6-2/TRBV6-3|.|TRBJ2-3|TRBD2
CASSYPGAFAGVTDTQYF
TGTGCCAGCAGTTACCCTGGGGCGTTTGCGGGGGTGACAGATACGCAGTATTTT
>TRBV19|.|TRBJ2-3|TRBD2
CASSKGLEADTQYF
TGTGCCAGTAGTAAAGGACTAGAGGCAGATACGCAGTATTTT
>TRBV29-1|.|TRBJ1-1|TRBD1
CSARQGSMWTEAFF
TGCAGCGCTCGACAGGGCTCGATGTGGACTGAAGCTTTCTTT
>TRBV2|.|TRBJ2-5|.
CASSAGLLGETQYF
TGTGCCAGCAGTGCTGGGCTTCTCGGAGAGACCCAGTACTTC
>TRBV7-2|few|TRBJ2-2|TRBD1
CASSLGTGRNTGELFF
TGTGCCAGCAGCTTAGGGACAGGAAGGAACACCGGGGAGCTGTTTTTT
>TRBV6-5|.|TRBJ1-2|.
CASSYGPSDGGYTF
TGTGCCAGCAGTTATGGGCCGTCTGATGGTGGCTACACCTTC
>TRBV3-1/TRBV3-2|.|TRBJ2-7|.
CASSQDNEQYF
TGTGCCAGCAGCCAAGACAACGAGCAGTACTTC
>TRBV9|.|TRBJ2-1|TRBD2
CASSLAGGPVNEQFF
TGTGCCAGCAGTTTAGCGGGGGGGCCAGTGAATGAGCAGTTCTTC
>TRBV11-3|few|TRBJ1-6|.
CASSFGGSYNSPLHF
TGTGCCAGCAGCTTCGGGGGCTCCTATAATTCACCCCTCCACTTT
>TRBV27|.|TRBJ2-7|.
CASRPILSSYEQYF
TGTGCCAGCAGACCGATCCTTAGCTCCTACGAGCAGTACTTC
>TRBV4-1|.|TRBJ1-5|.
CASSQGLGGQPQHF
TGCGCCAGCAGCCAAGGCCTGGGAGGTCAGCCCCAGCATTTT
>TRBV5-1|.|TRBJ2-7|TRBD1
CASSRWDRGLDEQYF
TGCGCCAGCAGCCGTTGGGACAGGGGGCTGGACGAGCAGTACTTC
>TRBV30|.|TRBJ2-7|.
CAWNLLTAYEQYF
TGTGCCTGGAATTTGTTGACAGCCTACGAGCAGTACTTC
>TRBV28|once|TRBJ1-2|.
CASSLGGSRGYTF
TGTGCCAGCAGTTTAGGGGGGAGTCGCGGCTACACCTTC
>TRBV5-5|.|TRBJ2-6|TRBD1
CASSPAGTVSGANVLTF
TGTGCCAGCAGCCCAGCCGGGACAGTCTCTGGGGCCAATGTCCTGACTTTC
>TRBV10-3|.|TRBJ2-7|.
CAISEGLYEQYF
TGTGCCATCAGTGAGGGCCTCTACGAGCAGTACTTC
>TRBV27|once|TRBJ2-1|.
CASSLGLGEQFF
TGTGCCAGCAGTTTAGGGCTGGGCGAGCAGTTCTTC
>TRBV5-1|.|TRBJ1-4|TRBD1
CASSSDRQGTTEKLFF
TGCGCCAGCAGCTCGGACCGACAGGGGACCACCGAAAAACTGTTTTTT
>TRBV29-1|.|TRBJ2-3|TRBD1
CSGRQGSSDTQYF
TGCAGCGGGCGACAGGGGTCGTCAGATACGCAGTATTTT
>TRBV28|.|TRBJ1-3|.
CASSGNRITIYF
TGTGCCAGCAGTGGAAACAGAATCACCATATATTTT
>TRBV28|.|TRBJ2-7|.
CASSLEGPPAYEQYF
TGTGCCAGCAGTTTGGAGGGTCCTCCCGCTTACGAGCAGTACTTC
>TRBV3-1/TRBV3-2|.|TRBJ1-5|.
CASSQNTIDPPQHF
TGTGCCAGCAGCCAGAACACCATCGATCCGCCCCAGCATTTT
>TRBV6-6|.|TRBJ1-5|.
CASSYSGSRNQPQHF
TGTGCCAGCAGTTACTCGGGTAGCCGCAATCAGCCCCAGCATTTT
>TRBV5-1|.|TRBJ2-7|.
CASSRDYAYEQYF
TGCGCCAGCAGCCGAGACTACGCCTACGAGCAGTACTTC
>TRBV6-5|.|TRBJ2-2|.
CASTPLQGSTGELFF
TGTGCCAGCACCCCGTTACAGGGTTCCACCGGGGAGCTGTTTTTT
>TRBV30|.|TRBJ1-2|.
CAWTQQYYGYTF
TGTGCCTGGACACAACAATACTATGGCTACACCTTC
>TRBV12-3/TRBV12-4|.|TRBJ1-1|TRBD1
CASSYRGVDEAFF
TGTGCCAGCAGTTACAGGGGGGTGGATGAAGCTTTCTTT
>TRBV28|.|TRBJ1-3|TRBD1
CASSAMTGIPSGNTIYF
TGTGCCAGCAGTGCGATGACAGGGATTCCCTCTGGAAACACCATATATTTT
>TRBV9|.|TRBJ1-1|.
CASSPYGGAGARGTEAFF
TGTGCCAGCAGCCCATATGGGGGGGCGGGGGCTCGAGGGACTGAAGCTTTCTTT
>TRBV5-5|.|TRBJ1-2|TRBD1
CASSSPGQETF
TGTGCCAGCAGCTCCCCGGGACAGGAAACCTTC
>TRBV6-5|.|TRBJ2-1|.
CASSYVDSYVDEQFF
TGTGCCAGCAGTTACGTGGACTCGTACGTTGATGAGCAGTTCTTC
>TRBV12-5|.|TRBJ2-2|.
CASGFSLHTGELFF
TGTGCTAGTGGTTTTTCCCTTCACACCGGGGAGCTGTTTTTT